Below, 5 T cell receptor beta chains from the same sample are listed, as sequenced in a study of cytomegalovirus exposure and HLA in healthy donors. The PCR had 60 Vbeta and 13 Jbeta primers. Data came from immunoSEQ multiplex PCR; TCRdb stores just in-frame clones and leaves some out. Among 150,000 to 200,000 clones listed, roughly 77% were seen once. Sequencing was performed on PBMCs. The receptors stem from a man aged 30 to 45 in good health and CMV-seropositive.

CDR3 sequence (DNA): TGTGCCAGTAGTATGACAGGGGGCTCACCCCTCCACTTT. Translated: CASSMTGGSPLHF. This sequence joins TRBV19 and TRBJ1-6; 10 bases agree with TRBD1. This CDR3 is 13 amino acids long. Losses at the gene ends were 3 bases for V and 10 bases for J; bases not matched to a gene: 0. Germline V gene sequence: CDR1 LNHDA, CDR2 SQIVND (reference sequence).

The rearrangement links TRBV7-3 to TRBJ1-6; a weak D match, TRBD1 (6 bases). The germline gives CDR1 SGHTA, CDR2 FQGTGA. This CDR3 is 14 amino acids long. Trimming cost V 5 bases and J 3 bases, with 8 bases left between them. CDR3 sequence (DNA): TGTGCCAGCAGCAAGGACAGCTATAATTCACCCCTCCACTTT. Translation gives CASSKDSYNSPLHF.

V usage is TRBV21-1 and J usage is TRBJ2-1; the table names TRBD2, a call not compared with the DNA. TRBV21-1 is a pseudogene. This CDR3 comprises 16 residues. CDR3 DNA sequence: TGTGCCAGCAGCAAGGATAGGGATCTAACGGAGGGCGGGCAGTTCTTC. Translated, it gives CASSKDRDLTEGGQFF.

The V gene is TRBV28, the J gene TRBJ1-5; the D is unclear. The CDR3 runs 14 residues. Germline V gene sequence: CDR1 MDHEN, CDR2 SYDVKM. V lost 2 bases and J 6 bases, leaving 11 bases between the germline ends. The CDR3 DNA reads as TGTGCCAGCAGTTTAAGCCGGGGAGCTCAGCCCCAGCATTTT. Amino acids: CASSLSRGAQPQHF.

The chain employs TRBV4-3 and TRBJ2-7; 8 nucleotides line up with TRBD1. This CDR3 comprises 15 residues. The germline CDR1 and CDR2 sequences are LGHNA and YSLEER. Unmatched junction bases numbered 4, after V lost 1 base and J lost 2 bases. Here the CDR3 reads CASSQGTGSAYEQYF. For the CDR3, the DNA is TGCGCCAGCAGCCAAGGGACAGGGTCTGCCTACGAGCAGTACTTC.